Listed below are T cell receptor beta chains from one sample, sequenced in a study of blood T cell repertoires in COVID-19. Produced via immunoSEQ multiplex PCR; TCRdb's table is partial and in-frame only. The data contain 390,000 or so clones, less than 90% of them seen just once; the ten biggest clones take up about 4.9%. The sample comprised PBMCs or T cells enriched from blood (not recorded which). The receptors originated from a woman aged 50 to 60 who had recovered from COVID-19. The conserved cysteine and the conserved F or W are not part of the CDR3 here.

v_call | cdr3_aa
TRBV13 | ASSSLAARTGTNTGELF
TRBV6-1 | ASSEIYLWAQISYEQY
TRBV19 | ASRRQGEAEAF
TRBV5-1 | ASSWGTSGDYEQY
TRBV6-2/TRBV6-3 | ASSRGQGASYNSPLH
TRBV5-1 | ASSLGLLKASGWETQY
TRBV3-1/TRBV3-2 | ASSRVVSGSYNEQF
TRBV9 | ASSVVEGPTGELF
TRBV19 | ASSATGGTEAF
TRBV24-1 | ATGGGGGGNEQF
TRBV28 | ASSSTTGRGNQPQH
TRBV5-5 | ASSLNTDRNQPQH
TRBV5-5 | ATEGVSGANVLT
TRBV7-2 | ASSLQGNYGYT
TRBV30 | AWSVSSGRVYEQF
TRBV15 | ATSRSPGTGPNTEAF
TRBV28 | ASHTADTEAF
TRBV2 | ASTVGRNYGYT
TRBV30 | AWSFRTSGTFEQY
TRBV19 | ASSIGVSGANVLT
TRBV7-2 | ASSPGVGPNTEAF
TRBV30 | AWTGGGGYT
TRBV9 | ASSAGPDLTLYEQY
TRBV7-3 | ASSQSGTTDTQY
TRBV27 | ASKPQGGEETQY
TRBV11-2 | ASSPSGSHFYGYT
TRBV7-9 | ASSLAGSEPNYGYT
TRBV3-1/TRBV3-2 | ASSHSGGSYGYT
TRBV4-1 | ASSHDSLGQPQH
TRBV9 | ASSVEGLQSDTQY
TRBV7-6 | ASSSGPGGPVDTQY
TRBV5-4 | ASSLSGGRSYNEQF
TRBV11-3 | ASSLVAGGEQY
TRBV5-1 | ASSLAWGQDYGYT
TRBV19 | ASSIRVVGEQY
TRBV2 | ASRNWPESQPQH
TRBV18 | ASSPLEEYGYT